A selection of T cell receptor beta chains follows, all from one sample in a study of blood T cell repertoires in COVID-19. This table comes from immunoSEQ multiplex PCR, and its TCRdb copy is limited to in-frame clones, with some not included. The sample includes 84,000 or so clones, approximately 81% of them seen just once. The sample was peripheral blood. These receptors were obtained from a woman older than 75 with acute or convalescent COVID-19. Both conserved end residues are part of each CDR3. D genes are given only for firm matches. Clone size is given for some rows only: seen once, a few or many times, or a class if the clone is expanded.

v_call: TRBV7-3
j_call: TRBJ1-2
clone_size: -
d_call: TRBD1
cdr3_nt: TGTGCCAGCAGCCCGGGGGACAGCCCTAACTATGGCTACACCTTC
cdr3_aa: CASSPGDSPNYGYTF

v_call: TRBV30
j_call: TRBJ1-4
clone_size: -
d_call: -
cdr3_nt: TGTGCCTGGCAGACAGCAAGGGGCGAAAAACTGTTTTTT
cdr3_aa: CAWQTARGEKLFF

v_call: TRBV18
j_call: TRBJ2-3
clone_size: -
d_call: -
cdr3_nt: TGTGCCAGCTCACCCCCACACGTCAGGGGCCCGAGGGGCACAGATACGCAGTATTTT
cdr3_aa: CASSPPHVRGPRGTDTQYF

v_call: TRBV2
j_call: TRBJ2-7
clone_size: -
d_call: -
cdr3_nt: TGTGCCAGCAGTGAAAGGAGGGGTCCCTCCTACGAGCAGTACTTC
cdr3_aa: CASSERRGPSYEQYF

v_call: TRBV19
j_call: TRBJ2-3
clone_size: -
d_call: -
cdr3_nt: TGTGCCAGTAGTACTTATTTAGGCACAGATACGCAGTATTTT
cdr3_aa: CASSTYLGTDTQYF

v_call: TRBV19
j_call: TRBJ1-5
clone_size: once
d_call: -
cdr3_nt: TGTGCCAGCGCCCCCGAAGGGAGGTCGATTAGCAATCAGCCCCAGCATTTT
cdr3_aa: CASAPEGRSISNQPQHF

v_call: TRBV28
j_call: TRBJ2-7
clone_size: -
d_call: TRBD2
cdr3_nt: TGTGCCAGCAGCAGGCCCGCCGGGGGGAGCGGGGGGGCGAGGGAGCAGTACTTC
cdr3_aa: CASSRPAGGSGGAREQYF

v_call: TRBV30
j_call: TRBJ2-7
clone_size: -
d_call: -
cdr3_nt: TGTGCCTGGAGTAGCGGTTCCTACGAGCAGTACTTC
cdr3_aa: CAWSSGSYEQYF

v_call: TRBV6-5
j_call: TRBJ1-5
clone_size: -
d_call: TRBD1
cdr3_nt: TGTGCCAGCAGCCTGGGACAGATCAATCAGCCCCAGCATTTT
cdr3_aa: CASSLGQINQPQHF

v_call: TRBV19
j_call: TRBJ2-3
clone_size: -
d_call: TRBD1
cdr3_nt: TGTGCCAGTAGCAACAGGGGCTACACAGATACGCAGTATTTT
cdr3_aa: CASSNRGYTDTQYF

v_call: TRBV25-1
j_call: TRBJ1-2
clone_size: once
d_call: -
cdr3_nt: TGTGCCAGCAGTGAATACCCACTCACCGAGGGACATCCATCTGGCTACACCTTC
cdr3_aa: CASSEYPLTEGHPSGYTF

v_call: TRBV11-2
j_call: TRBJ1-2
clone_size: -
d_call: -
cdr3_nt: TGTGCCAGCAGCCCCGAACGCAGGGAAGGTGGCTACACCTTC
cdr3_aa: CASSPERREGGYTF

v_call: TRBV7-2
j_call: TRBJ1-2
clone_size: -
d_call: -
cdr3_nt: TGTGCCAGCAGCTTAGAGAGGGCGCTGGGCTATGGCTACACCTTC
cdr3_aa: CASSLERALGYGYTF

v_call: TRBV28
j_call: TRBJ1-1
clone_size: -
d_call: TRBD1
cdr3_nt: TGTGCCAGCAGTTTAAGCACAGGGGTTATGAACACTGAAGCTTTCTTT
cdr3_aa: CASSLSTGVMNTEAFF

v_call: TRBV6-6
j_call: TRBJ2-2
clone_size: once
d_call: -
cdr3_nt: TGTGCCAGCAGTTACCTGGGACAAGAGGAGCTGTTTTTT
cdr3_aa: CASSYLGQEELFF

v_call: TRBV7-9
j_call: TRBJ1-5
clone_size: -
d_call: -
cdr3_nt: TGTGCCAGCAGCCACCGCACGGGGGGGCTGCTGAAGCCCCAGCATTTT
cdr3_aa: CASSHRTGGLLKPQHF

v_call: TRBV5-4
j_call: TRBJ1-3
clone_size: -
d_call: TRBD1
cdr3_nt: TGTGCCAGCAGCCGAGCCGGGACAGGGTTTATGGACACCATATATTTT
cdr3_aa: CASSRAGTGFMDTIYF

v_call: TRBV12-3/TRBV12-4
j_call: TRBJ1-5
clone_size: -
d_call: -
cdr3_nt: TGTGCCAGCAGTTCCGGTAGGCCCCAGCATTTT
cdr3_aa: CASSSGRPQHF

v_call: TRBV11-2
j_call: TRBJ1-1
clone_size: -
d_call: TRBD1
cdr3_nt: TGTGCCAGCAGCTTAGATTCAGGGGGCTACACTGAAGCTTTCTTT
cdr3_aa: CASSLDSGGYTEAFF

v_call: TRBV18
j_call: TRBJ2-5
clone_size: -
d_call: -
cdr3_nt: TGTGCCAGCTCGCGCATTGGGGCGAGCCAAGAGACCCAGTACTTC
cdr3_aa: CASSRIGASQETQYF

v_call: TRBV5-4
j_call: TRBJ2-3
clone_size: -
d_call: TRBD2
cdr3_nt: TGTGCCAGCAGACGGACTAGCGGGGGTGGAGATACGCAGTATTTT
cdr3_aa: CASRRTSGGGDTQYF

v_call: TRBV11-2
j_call: TRBJ1-6
clone_size: -
d_call: TRBD1
cdr3_nt: TGTGCCAGCAGCCCCACCGTAAACAGGGGGCGAAGGGGTAATTCACCCCTCCACTTT
cdr3_aa: CASSPTVNRGRRGNSPLHF

v_call: TRBV30
j_call: TRBJ2-2
clone_size: -
d_call: -
cdr3_nt: TGTGCCTGGAGCTTCCCACAGACCGGGGAGCTGTTTTTT
cdr3_aa: CAWSFPQTGELFF

v_call: TRBV18
j_call: TRBJ2-1
clone_size: -
d_call: TRBD1
cdr3_nt: TGTGCCAGCTCACCCGGACAGGTTCCACACAATGAGCAGTTCTTC
cdr3_aa: CASSPGQVPHNEQFF

v_call: TRBV19
j_call: TRBJ2-2
clone_size: -
d_call: TRBD1
cdr3_nt: TGTGCCAGTAGTACCTTGGGACAGGGGACGAACACCGGGGAGCTGTTTTTT
cdr3_aa: CASSTLGQGTNTGELFF

v_call: TRBV28
j_call: TRBJ2-3
clone_size: -
d_call: -
cdr3_nt: TGTGCCAGCAGCGGTGCCAGGAGGACGCAGTATTTT
cdr3_aa: CASSGARRTQYF

v_call: TRBV3-1/TRBV3-2
j_call: TRBJ1-3
clone_size: -
d_call: -
cdr3_nt: TGTGCCAGCAGCTCGCGTCTGGTGAGCTCTGGAAACACCATATATTTT
cdr3_aa: CASSSRLVSSGNTIYF

v_call: TRBV11-3
j_call: TRBJ1-6
clone_size: -
d_call: -
cdr3_nt: TGTGCCAGCAGCTTCCCGCAGGGCTCTTCTCATTCACCCCTCCACTTT
cdr3_aa: CASSFPQGSSHSPLHF

v_call: TRBV19
j_call: TRBJ1-2
clone_size: -
d_call: TRBD1
cdr3_nt: TGTGCCAGTAGTACCCCGGGCAGGGGGCTCTATGGCTACACCTTC
cdr3_aa: CASSTPGRGLYGYTF

v_call: TRBV11-3
j_call: TRBJ2-7
clone_size: -
d_call: TRBD2
cdr3_nt: TGTGCCAGCAGCTTCTTCATAATAACTAGCGGGGGGCCCTTAGGGTACTTC
cdr3_aa: CASSFFIITSGGPLGYF

v_call: TRBV19
j_call: TRBJ1-1
clone_size: -
d_call: TRBD1
cdr3_nt: TGTGCCAGTAGGACAGGGGCAAACACTGAAGCTTTCTTT
cdr3_aa: CASRTGANTEAFF

v_call: TRBV10-2
j_call: TRBJ2-7
clone_size: -
d_call: TRBD1
cdr3_nt: TGCGCCAGCAGTGAGCGTCAGGGGGACGAGCAGTACTTC
cdr3_aa: CASSERQGDEQYF

v_call: TRBV4-1
j_call: TRBJ2-1
clone_size: -
d_call: -
cdr3_nt: TGCGCCAGCAGCCAAGATAACACCTACAATGAGCAGTTCTTC
cdr3_aa: CASSQDNTYNEQFF

v_call: TRBV2
j_call: TRBJ1-6
clone_size: -
d_call: -
cdr3_nt: TGTGCCAGCAGTGATCGGCGGAGAAATTCACCCCTCCACTTT
cdr3_aa: CASSDRRRNSPLHF

v_call: TRBV6-5
j_call: TRBJ2-7
clone_size: -
d_call: TRBD2
cdr3_nt: TGTGCCAGCAGAGAGCGGGGGCCCTACGAGCAGTACTTC
cdr3_aa: CASRERGPYEQYF

v_call: TRBV9
j_call: TRBJ1-6
clone_size: -
d_call: -
cdr3_nt: TGTGCCAGCAGCTCAACGGGGTGGATGTCCCCCCTCCACTTT
cdr3_aa: CASSSTGWMSPLHF

v_call: TRBV19
j_call: TRBJ1-1
clone_size: -
d_call: -
cdr3_nt: TGTGCCAGTAGTGCCGCCAGGGGCGCGTCTCGTCGGACTGAAGCTTTCTTT
cdr3_aa: CASSAARGASRRTEAFF

v_call: TRBV5-1
j_call: TRBJ2-2
clone_size: -
d_call: -
cdr3_nt: TGCGCCAGCAGCCGGAACACCGGGGAGCTGTTTTTT
cdr3_aa: CASSRNTGELFF

v_call: TRBV10-3
j_call: TRBJ1-6
clone_size: few
d_call: -
cdr3_nt: TGTGCCATCACGGTGGAGGTTAATTCACCCCTCCACTTT
cdr3_aa: CAITVEVNSPLHF

v_call: TRBV6-5
j_call: TRBJ2-3
clone_size: -
d_call: -
cdr3_nt: TGTGCCAGCAACAGGGCTACGAACACAGATACGCAGTATTTT
cdr3_aa: CASNRATNTDTQYF

v_call: TRBV9
j_call: TRBJ1-1
clone_size: once
d_call: TRBD1
cdr3_nt: TGTGCCAGCAGAGGACAGGGAAACACTGAAGCTTTCTTT
cdr3_aa: CASRGQGNTEAFF

v_call: TRBV5-6
j_call: TRBJ1-1
clone_size: -
d_call: -
cdr3_nt: TGTGCCAGCAGCTTGGAGCGGAACACTGAAGCTTTCTTT
cdr3_aa: CASSLERNTEAFF

v_call: TRBV15
j_call: TRBJ2-7
clone_size: -
d_call: -
cdr3_nt: TGTGCCACCAGCAGAGATTTCGGATTAGCCAGCTCCTACGAGCAGTACTTC
cdr3_aa: CATSRDFGLASSYEQYF

v_call: TRBV12-3/TRBV12-4
j_call: TRBJ2-3
clone_size: -
d_call: -
cdr3_nt: TGTGCCAGCAGTTTCGGTAATACGCAGTATTTT
cdr3_aa: CASSFGNTQYF

v_call: TRBV10-3
j_call: TRBJ1-2
clone_size: few
d_call: -
cdr3_nt: TGTGCCATCGCGAAATTGGGGGCGTCTTATGGCTACACCTTC
cdr3_aa: CAIAKLGASYGYTF

v_call: TRBV24-1
j_call: TRBJ2-5
clone_size: once
d_call: -
cdr3_nt: TGTGCCACCAGTGGAGGTTTCCAAGAGACCCAGTACTTC
cdr3_aa: CATSGGFQETQYF

v_call: TRBV10-3
j_call: TRBJ2-3
clone_size: -
d_call: TRBD2
cdr3_nt: TGTGCCATCAGTGATTCGACTAGCGGCACAGATACGCAGTATTTT
cdr3_aa: CAISDSTSGTDTQYF

v_call: TRBV6-4
j_call: TRBJ2-1
clone_size: -
d_call: -
cdr3_nt: TGTGCCAGCAGTCAGGGCTATGAGCAGTTCTTC
cdr3_aa: CASSQGYEQFF

v_call: TRBV2
j_call: TRBJ2-1
clone_size: -
d_call: -
cdr3_nt: TGTGCCAGCAGTGGAGGTCCCTCCTACAATGAGCAGTTCTTC
cdr3_aa: CASSGGPSYNEQFF

v_call: TRBV25-1
j_call: TRBJ2-5
clone_size: -
d_call: -
cdr3_nt: TGTGCCAGCAGCCGGGTGGCAGAGACCCAGTACTTC
cdr3_aa: CASSRVAETQYF

v_call: TRBV5-6
j_call: TRBJ1-1
clone_size: -
d_call: TRBD1
cdr3_nt: TGTGCCAGCAGCTCTGACAGGGACCATGAAGCTTTCTTT
cdr3_aa: CASSSDRDHEAFF

v_call: TRBV19
j_call: TRBJ2-2
clone_size: -
d_call: -
cdr3_nt: TGTGCCAGTACCCCCCGGGTGAGGCCGAACACCGGGGAGCTGTTTTTT
cdr3_aa: CASTPRVRPNTGELFF

v_call: TRBV6-5
j_call: TRBJ2-7
clone_size: -
d_call: TRBD1
cdr3_nt: TGTGCCAGCAGTACACAGGACAGGCGCTACGAGCAGTACTTC
cdr3_aa: CASSTQDRRYEQYF

v_call: TRBV19
j_call: TRBJ2-7
clone_size: -
d_call: -
cdr3_nt: TGTGCCAGTAGTATAGCCGCGGGGGCCGTCTACGAGCAGTACTTC
cdr3_aa: CASSIAAGAVYEQYF

v_call: TRBV4-2
j_call: TRBJ1-6
clone_size: -
d_call: -
cdr3_nt: TGTGCCAGCAGCCAAGATGTTGATGTAGTCCTCCTCCACTTT
cdr3_aa: CASSQDVDVVLLHF

v_call: TRBV5-6
j_call: TRBJ1-4
clone_size: -
d_call: -
cdr3_nt: TGTGCCAGCAGTAAGATGGAGGTTGGTGGTGAAAAACTGTTTTTT
cdr3_aa: CASSKMEVGGEKLFF

v_call: TRBV10-3
j_call: TRBJ1-2
clone_size: -
d_call: -
cdr3_nt: TGTGCCATCAGTGACCTCTCTAGGGGCTACACCTTC
cdr3_aa: CAISDLSRGYTF

v_call: TRBV19
j_call: TRBJ2-3
clone_size: -
d_call: TRBD1
cdr3_nt: TGTGCCAGTACCGACAGGGCCCCAGATACGCAGTATTTT
cdr3_aa: CASTDRAPDTQYF

v_call: TRBV6-5
j_call: TRBJ1-4
clone_size: -
d_call: -
cdr3_nt: TGTGCCAGCAGTTACGGAGACAGGCATAATGAAAAACTGTTTTTT
cdr3_aa: CASSYGDRHNEKLFF

v_call: TRBV2
j_call: TRBJ1-3
clone_size: -
d_call: -
cdr3_nt: TGTGCCAGCAGATTATCTCCCCGGTTGGGCAACACCATATATTTT
cdr3_aa: CASRLSPRLGNTIYF